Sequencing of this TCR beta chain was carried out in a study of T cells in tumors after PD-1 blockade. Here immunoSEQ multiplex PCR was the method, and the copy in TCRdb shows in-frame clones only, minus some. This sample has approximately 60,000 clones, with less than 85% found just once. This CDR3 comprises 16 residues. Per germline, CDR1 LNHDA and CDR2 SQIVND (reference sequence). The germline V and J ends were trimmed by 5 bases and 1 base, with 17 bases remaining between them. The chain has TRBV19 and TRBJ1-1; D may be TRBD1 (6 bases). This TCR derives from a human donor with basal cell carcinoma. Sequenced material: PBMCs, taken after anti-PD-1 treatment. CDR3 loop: CASSSPGAQRNTEAFF. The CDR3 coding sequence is TGTGCCAGTAGTTCTCCAGGGGCGCAGAGGAACACTGAAGCTTTCTTT.